This T cell receptor beta chain came from a study of T-cell memory formation after mild COVID-19. About the research overall: TCR clustering was largely donor specific.

TCRdb recomputed calls from the 5' RACE reads with MiXCR, one row per CDR3 protein. The sample records more than 100,000 distinct CDR3 sequences, about 6% being singletons. With 3 bases removed from V and 2 bases from J, the gap between germline ends came to 7 bases. The germline V gene encodes CDR1 LGHNA and CDR2 YSLEER. The CDR3 extends over 13 amino acids. The receptor was isolated from an adult woman who had mild COVID-19 (a few samples of this study predate the infection). Cell type and time point are not known. The rearrangement links TRBV4-3 to TRBJ1-2, with D tentatively TRBD1 (5 bases). The sequenced sample consisted of PBMCs or a T cell subset sorted from them (not recorded which). CDR3 loop: CASSQNRNYGYTF. In DNA, the CDR3 is TGCGCCAGCAGCCAGAACAGGAACTATGGCTACACCTTC.